This T cell receptor (beta chain) was sequenced for a study of response to subunit inactivated influenza vaccine. Study results and caveats: Few additional T cells are recruited per seasonal influenza vaccination, authors suggested.

This clonotype turned up a few times. The antigen is not known. This CDR3 has 15 residues. Germline loops: CDR1 ENHRY, CDR2 SYGVKD. J was trimmed by 2 bases and V by 6 bases; bases with no gene match: 9. From the RT-PCR reads, TCRdb called clonotypes with MiXCR, one entry per CDR3 protein. The sample yields 500,000 to 650,000 distinct CDR3 sequences, approximately 7.7% seen once. This sequence was found in a man between 50 and 75 years old who received an inactivated influenza vaccine. This chain links TRBV10-3 with TRBJ2-5; the match to TRBD1 covers 7 bases. This material consisted of PBMCs from blood, taken roughly 24 months after vaccination. In nucleotides, the CDR3 is TGTGCCATCAGCCCTCGGGACAGCGATCAAGAGACCCAGTACTTC. This sequence encodes CAISPRDSDQETQYF.